This T cell receptor (beta chain) was obtained from a study of blood T cell repertoires in COVID-19. About the research overall: Both acute and convalescent COVID-19 samples were obtained from the United States, Italy and Spain. T cells, B-cell-depleted T cells, or PBMCs supplied cDNA or gDNA.

Enrolled during active infection, Seattle patients were then followed longitudinally. Original processing notes: Estimation of nucleated cell counts relied on the amplification of reference gene primers. Assay: immunoSEQ multiplex PCR; the TCRdb copy retains only in-frame clones and omits some. V and J calls and clone size follow that table, whereas D and trimming were derived from the DNA. The sample yields around 25,000 clones, approximately 75% seen once. The CDR3 runs 13 residues. Germline V CDR1 and CDR2: SNHLY, FYNNEI. V was pared by 6 bases and J by 5 bases, with 3 bases of the junction left unmatched.

The specimen sequenced was peripheral blood. The receptor comes from a man aged 45-60 years with COVID-19, enrolled during active disease. The chain recombines TRBV2 with TRBJ2-5; TRBD1 matches at 10 bases. The CDR3 DNA follows: TGTGCCAGCAGAGACAGGGGGCTGGAGACCCAGTACTTC. Translated: CASRDRGLETQYF.